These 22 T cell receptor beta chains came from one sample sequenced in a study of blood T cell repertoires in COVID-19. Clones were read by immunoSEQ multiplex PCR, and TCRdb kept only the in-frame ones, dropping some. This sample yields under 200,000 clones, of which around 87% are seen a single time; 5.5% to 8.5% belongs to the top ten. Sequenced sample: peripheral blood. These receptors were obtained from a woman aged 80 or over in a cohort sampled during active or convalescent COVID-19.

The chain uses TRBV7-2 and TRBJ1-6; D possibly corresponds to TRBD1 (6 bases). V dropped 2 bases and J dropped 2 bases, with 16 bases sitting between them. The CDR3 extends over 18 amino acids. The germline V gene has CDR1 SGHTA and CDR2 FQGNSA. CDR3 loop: CASSLLSTGWAYNSPLHF. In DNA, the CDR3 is TGTGCCAGCAGCTTACTCTCAACAGGGTGGGCCTATAATTCACCCCTCCACTTT. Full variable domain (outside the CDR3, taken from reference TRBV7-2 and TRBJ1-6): GAGVSQSPSNKVTEKGKDVELRCDPISGHTALYWYRQSLGQGLEFLIYFQGNSAPDKSGLPSDRFSAERTGGSVSTLTIQRTQQEDSAVYLCASSLLSTGWAYNSPLHFGNGTRLTVT.

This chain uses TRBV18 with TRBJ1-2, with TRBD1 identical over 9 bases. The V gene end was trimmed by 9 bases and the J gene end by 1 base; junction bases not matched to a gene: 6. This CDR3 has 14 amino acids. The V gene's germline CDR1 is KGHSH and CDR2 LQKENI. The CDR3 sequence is CASSRQGDNYGYTF. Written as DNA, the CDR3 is TGTGCCAGTTCCCGACAGGGGGATAACTATGGCTACACCTTC.

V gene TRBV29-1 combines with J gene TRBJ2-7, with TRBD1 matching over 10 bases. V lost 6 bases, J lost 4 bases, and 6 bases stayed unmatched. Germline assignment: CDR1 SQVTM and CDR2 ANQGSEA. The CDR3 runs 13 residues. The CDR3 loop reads CSVTRDRGYEQYF. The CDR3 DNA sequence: TGCAGCGTAACCCGGGACAGGGGTTACGAGCAGTACTTC.

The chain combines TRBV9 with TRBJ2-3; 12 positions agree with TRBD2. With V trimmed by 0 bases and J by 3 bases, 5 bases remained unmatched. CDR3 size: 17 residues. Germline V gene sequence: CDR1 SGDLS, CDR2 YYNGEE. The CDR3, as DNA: TGTGCCAGCAGCGTAGGACTAGCGGGAGTAGGGACAGATACGCAGTATTTT. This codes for CASSVGLAGVGTDTQYF.

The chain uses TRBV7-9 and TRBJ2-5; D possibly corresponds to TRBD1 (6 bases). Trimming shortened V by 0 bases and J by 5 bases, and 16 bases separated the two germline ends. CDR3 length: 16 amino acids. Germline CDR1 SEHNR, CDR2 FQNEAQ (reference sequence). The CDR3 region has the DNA TGTGCCAGCAGCTTAGCGAGTGGACAGCGGAGGGAGACCCAGTACTTC. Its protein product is CASSLASGQRRETQYF. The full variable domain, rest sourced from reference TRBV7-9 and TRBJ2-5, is DTGVSQNPRHKITKRGQNVTFRCDPISEHNRLYWYRQTLGQGPEFLTYFQNEAQLEKSRLLSDRFSAERPKGSFSTLEIQRTEQGDSAMYLCASSLASGQRRETQYFGPGTRLLVL.

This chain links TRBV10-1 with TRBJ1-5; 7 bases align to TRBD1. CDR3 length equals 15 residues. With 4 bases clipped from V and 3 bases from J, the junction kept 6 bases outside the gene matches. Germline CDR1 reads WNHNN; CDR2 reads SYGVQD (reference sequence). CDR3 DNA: TGCGCCAGCAGTGTACTAACAGGGGACAATCAGCCCCAGCATTTT. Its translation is CASSVLTGDNQPQHF.

The CDR3 DNA follows: TGTGCCAGCAGTTACTCCGGCGGAGTGGAAAAACTGTTTTTT. Encoded protein: CASSYSGGVEKLFF. The V and J genes are TRBV6-5 and TRBJ1-4; D is uncertain. This CDR3 has 14 amino acids. Germline loops: CDR1 MNHEY, CDR2 SVGAGI. The V end lost 0 bases, the J end lost 8 bases, and 10 bases lay between the germline ends.

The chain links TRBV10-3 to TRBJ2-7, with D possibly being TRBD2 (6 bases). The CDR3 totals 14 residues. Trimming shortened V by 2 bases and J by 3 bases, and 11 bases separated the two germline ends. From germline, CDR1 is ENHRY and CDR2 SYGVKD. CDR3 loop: CAISEGEALYEQYV. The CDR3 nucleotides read TGTGCCATCAGTGAGGGGGAGGCGCTCTACGAGCAGTACGTC.

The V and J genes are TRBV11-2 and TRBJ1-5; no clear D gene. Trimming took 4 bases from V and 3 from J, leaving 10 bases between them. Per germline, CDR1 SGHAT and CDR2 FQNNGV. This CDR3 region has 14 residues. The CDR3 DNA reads TGTGCCAGCAGCTCAGACGGTTTCAATCAGCCCCAGCATTTT. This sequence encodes CASSSDGFNQPQHF.

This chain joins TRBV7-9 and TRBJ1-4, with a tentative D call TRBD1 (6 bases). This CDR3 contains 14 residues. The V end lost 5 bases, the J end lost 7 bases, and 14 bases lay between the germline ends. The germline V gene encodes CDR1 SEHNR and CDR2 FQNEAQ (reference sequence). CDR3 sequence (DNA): TGTGCCAGCAGCGGGGGCCCCATCAGTGAAAAACTGTTTTTT. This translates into CASSGGPISEKLFF.

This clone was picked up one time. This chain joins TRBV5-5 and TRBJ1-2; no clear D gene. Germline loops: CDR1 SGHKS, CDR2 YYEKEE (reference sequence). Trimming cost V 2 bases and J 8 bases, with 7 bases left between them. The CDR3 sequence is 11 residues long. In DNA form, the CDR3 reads TGTGCCAGCAGCTTTATACGGGGCTACACCTTC. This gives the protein CASSFIRGYTF.

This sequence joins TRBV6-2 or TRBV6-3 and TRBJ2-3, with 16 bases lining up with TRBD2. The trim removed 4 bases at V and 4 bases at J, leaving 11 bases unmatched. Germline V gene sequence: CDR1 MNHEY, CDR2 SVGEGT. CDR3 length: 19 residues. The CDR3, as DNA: TGTGCCAGCAGTTCGACCCCGGGACTAGCGGGAGGGCCCCCAGATACGCAGTATTTT. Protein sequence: CASSSTPGLAGGPPDTQYF.

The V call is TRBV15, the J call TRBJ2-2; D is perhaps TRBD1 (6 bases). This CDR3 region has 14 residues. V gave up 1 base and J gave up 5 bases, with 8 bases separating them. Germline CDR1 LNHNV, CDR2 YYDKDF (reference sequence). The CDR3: CATSRGGQTGELFF. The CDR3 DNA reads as TGTGCCACCAGCAGAGGGGGACAAACCGGGGAGCTGTTTTTT.

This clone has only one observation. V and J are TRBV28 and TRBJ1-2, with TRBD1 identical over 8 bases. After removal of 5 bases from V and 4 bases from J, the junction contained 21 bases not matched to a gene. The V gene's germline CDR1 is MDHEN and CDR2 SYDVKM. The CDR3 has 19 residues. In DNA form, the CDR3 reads TGTGCCAGCAGTATCCGATTCCAGGGGGCGCGGACAAAAAGCTATGGCTACACCTTC. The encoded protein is CASSIRFQGARTKSYGYTF.

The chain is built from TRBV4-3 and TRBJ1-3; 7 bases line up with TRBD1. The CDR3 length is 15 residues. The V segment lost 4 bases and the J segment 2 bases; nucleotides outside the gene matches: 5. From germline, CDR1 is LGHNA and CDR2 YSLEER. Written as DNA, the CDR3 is TGCGCCAGCAGCCCCACGAGGGGGCCTGGAAACACCATATATTTT. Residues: CASSPTRGPGNTIYF.

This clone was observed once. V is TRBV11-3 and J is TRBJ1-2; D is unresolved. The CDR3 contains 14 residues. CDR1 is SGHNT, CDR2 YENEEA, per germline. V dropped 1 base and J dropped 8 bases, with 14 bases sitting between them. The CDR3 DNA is TGTGCCAGCAGCTTAGCAGCGGCTTCACCCGGCTACACCTTC. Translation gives CASSLAAASPGYTF. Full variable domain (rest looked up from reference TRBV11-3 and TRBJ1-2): EAGVVQSPRYKIIEKKQPVAFWCNPISGHNTLYWYLQNLGQGPELLIRYENEEAVDDSQLPKDRFSAERLKGVDSTLKIQPAELGDSAVYLCASSLAAASPGYTFGSGTRLTVV.

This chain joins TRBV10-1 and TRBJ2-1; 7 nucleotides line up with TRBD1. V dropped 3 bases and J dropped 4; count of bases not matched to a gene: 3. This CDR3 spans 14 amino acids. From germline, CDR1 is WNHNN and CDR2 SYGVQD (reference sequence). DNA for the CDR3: TGCGCCAGCAGTGATATGGGACAGTACAATGAGCAGTTCTTC. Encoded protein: CASSDMGQYNEQFF.

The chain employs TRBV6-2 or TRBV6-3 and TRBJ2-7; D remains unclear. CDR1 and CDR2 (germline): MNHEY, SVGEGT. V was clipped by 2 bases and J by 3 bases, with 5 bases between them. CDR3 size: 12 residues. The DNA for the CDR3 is TGTGCCAGCAGTTACGTTAACTACGAGCAGTACTTC. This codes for CASSYVNYEQYF.

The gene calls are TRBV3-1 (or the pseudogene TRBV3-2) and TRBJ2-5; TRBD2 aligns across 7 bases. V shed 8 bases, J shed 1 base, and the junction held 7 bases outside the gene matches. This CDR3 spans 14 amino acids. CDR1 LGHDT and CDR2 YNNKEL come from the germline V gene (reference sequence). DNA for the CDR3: TGTGCCAGCGTCAAAGCGGGGACCCAAGAGACCCAGTACTTC. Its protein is CASVKAGTQETQYF.

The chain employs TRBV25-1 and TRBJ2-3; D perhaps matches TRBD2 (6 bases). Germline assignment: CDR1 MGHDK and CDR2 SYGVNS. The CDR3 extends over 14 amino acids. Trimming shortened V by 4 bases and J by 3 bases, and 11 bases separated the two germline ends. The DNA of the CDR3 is TGTGCCAGCAGTGTCATGGGGGGAACAGATACGCAGTATTTT. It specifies CASSVMGGTDTQYF.

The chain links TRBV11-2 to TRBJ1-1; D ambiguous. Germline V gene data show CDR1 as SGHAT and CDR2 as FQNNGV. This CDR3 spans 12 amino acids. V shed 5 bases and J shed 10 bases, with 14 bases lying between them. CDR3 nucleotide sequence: TGTGCCAGCAGCCGCGCGGCAGCCCCAGCTTTCTTT. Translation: CASSRAAAPAFF. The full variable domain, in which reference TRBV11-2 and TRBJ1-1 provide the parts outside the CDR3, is EAGVAQSPRYKIIEKRQSVAFWCNPISGHATLYWYQQILGQGPKLLIQFQNNGVVDDSQLPKDRFSAERLKGVDSTLKIQPAKLEDSAVYLCASSRAAAPAFFGQGTRLTVV.

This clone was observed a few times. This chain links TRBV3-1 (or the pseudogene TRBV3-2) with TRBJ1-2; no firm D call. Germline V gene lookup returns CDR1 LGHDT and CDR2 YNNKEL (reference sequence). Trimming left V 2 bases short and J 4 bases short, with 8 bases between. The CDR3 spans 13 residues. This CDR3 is CASSQPSRYGYTF. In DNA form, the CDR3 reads TGTGCCAGCAGCCAACCCTCCCGCTATGGCTACACCTTC.